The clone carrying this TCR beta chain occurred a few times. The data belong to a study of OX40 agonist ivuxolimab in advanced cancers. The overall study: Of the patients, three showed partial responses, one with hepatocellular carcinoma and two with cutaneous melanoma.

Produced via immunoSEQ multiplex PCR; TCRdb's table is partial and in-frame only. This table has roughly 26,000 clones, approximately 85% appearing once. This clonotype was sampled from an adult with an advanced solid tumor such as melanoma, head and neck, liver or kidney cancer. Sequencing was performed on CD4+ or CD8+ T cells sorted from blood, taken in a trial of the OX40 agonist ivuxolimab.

The CDR3 DNA reads as TGTGCCAGCAGCTCTTTTACAGGGAGGACTGGAAACACCATATATTTT. Residues: CASSSFTGRTGNTIYF. This rearrangement joins TRBV11-2 to TRBJ1-3; TRBD1 might be the D (6 bases). The germline gives CDR1 SGHAT, CDR2 FQNNGV. V was clipped by 4 bases and J by 2 bases, with 15 bases between them. CDR3 length equals 16 residues.